This T cell receptor (beta chain) emerged from a study of blood T cells in healthy people across ages. In regard to this clonotype: Its antigen is currently unknown.

Combining a sample-barcoded 5' primer with a J-beta primer mix, a second PCR ran for about 6 to 12 cycles. MiXCR was run by TCRdb on the 5' RACE reads, yielding one entry per CDR3 protein. In the table there are around 690,000 distinct CDR3 sequences, roughly 50% of which are singletons. Each donor gave roughly 9.8 milliliters of peripheral blood. Every sample had a minimum of 6.5 million PBMCs isolated. Trimming shortened V by 6 bases and J by 12 bases, and 30 bases separated the two germline ends. The CDR3 has 16 residues. Germline V gene lookup returns CDR1 LNHNV and CDR2 YYDKDF (reference sequence). General study results and limits: As naive T cell percentage varied, TCR beta diversity correlated strongly with it. Per million T cells, TCR beta diversity dropped about linearly as age rose.

The sample was blood. The rearrangement links TRBV15 to TRBJ2-7; D gene unclear. The receptor was derived from a man aged 60-69 years in good health. In DNA, the CDR3 is TGTGCCACCAGAGAGGCTGGGATCAGTCGTTATACGATGTGGTACTTC. Translating it yields CATREAGISRYTMWYF. Supplemented by reference TRBV15 and TRBJ2-7, the full variable domain reads DAMVIQNPRYQVTQFGKPVTLSCSQTLNHNVMYWYQQKSSQAPKLLFHYYDKDFNNEADTPDNFQSRRPNTSFCFLDIRSPGLGDTAMYLCATREAGISRYTMWYFGPGTRLTVT.